Below, one T cell receptor beta chain is given with its context. What this receptor recognizes is not known. Qualities for individual bases were not recorded, and no much larger clone is one base off. Library construction relied on the immunoSEQ multiplex PCR assay. TCRdb limited this immuneACCESS table to in-frame rearrangements with V and J called. A share of clones is missing; checked studies link under half to unresolved V genes, and the rest is unexplained. In all, the sample holds approximately 160,000 clones, and around 95% of those were seen once. Over 3.5% of the sample is held by the ten biggest clonotypes. As encoded in the germline V gene, CDR1 is SGHRS while CDR2 is YFSETQ. The germline V and J ends show losses of 1 base and 6 bases respectively, and no gene match explains 14 bases of the junction. The CDR3 runs 18 amino acids, cysteine and phenylalanine included. Only CDR3 DNA remains: 54 bases, in frame from the first base.

This sample is part of a study of control samples from healthy donors and cancer patients (dated by TCRdb to 2020 to 2021). The chain is encoded by TRBV5-1 joined to TRBJ2-1; TRBD1 aligns with 9 central bases. Sequences were obtained from blood. This TCR came from an older woman in good health. In nucleotides, the sequence is TGCGCCAGCAGCTTGAGGTTAGACTACGGGACAGGGAGCAATGAGCAGTTCTTC. It specifies CASSLRLDYGTGSNEQFF.